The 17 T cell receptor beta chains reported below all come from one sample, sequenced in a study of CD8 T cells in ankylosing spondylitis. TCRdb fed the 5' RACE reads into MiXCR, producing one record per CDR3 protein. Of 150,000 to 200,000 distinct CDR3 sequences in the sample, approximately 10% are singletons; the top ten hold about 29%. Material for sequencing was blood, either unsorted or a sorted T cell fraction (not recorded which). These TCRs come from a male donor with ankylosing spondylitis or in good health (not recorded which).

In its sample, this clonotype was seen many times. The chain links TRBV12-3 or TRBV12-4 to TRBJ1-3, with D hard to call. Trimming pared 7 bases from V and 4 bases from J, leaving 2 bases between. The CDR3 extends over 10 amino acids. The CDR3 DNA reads TGTGCCAGCACCGGAAACACCATATATTTT. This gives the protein CASTGNTIYF.

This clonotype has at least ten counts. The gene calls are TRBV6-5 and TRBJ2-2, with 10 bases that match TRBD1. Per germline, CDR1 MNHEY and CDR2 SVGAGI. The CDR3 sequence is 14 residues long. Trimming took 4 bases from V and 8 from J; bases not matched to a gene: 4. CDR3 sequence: CASSSTGGIGELFF. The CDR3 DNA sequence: TGTGCCAGCAGTTCGACAGGGGGCATAGGGGAGCTGTTTTTT.

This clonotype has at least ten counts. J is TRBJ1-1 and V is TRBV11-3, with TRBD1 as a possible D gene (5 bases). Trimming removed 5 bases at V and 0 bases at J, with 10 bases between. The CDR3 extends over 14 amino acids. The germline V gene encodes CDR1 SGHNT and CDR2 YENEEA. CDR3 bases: TGTGCCAGCAGCCCCTCGGGGGTGAACACTGAAGCTTTCTTT. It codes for CASSPSGVNTEAFF.

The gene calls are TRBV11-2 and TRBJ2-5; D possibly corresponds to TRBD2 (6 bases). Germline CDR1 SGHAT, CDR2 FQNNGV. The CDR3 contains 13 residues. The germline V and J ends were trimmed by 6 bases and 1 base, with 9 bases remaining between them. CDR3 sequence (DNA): TGTGCCAGCAGTTCGGGAGTCCAAGAGACCCAGTACTTC. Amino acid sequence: CASSSGVQETQYF.

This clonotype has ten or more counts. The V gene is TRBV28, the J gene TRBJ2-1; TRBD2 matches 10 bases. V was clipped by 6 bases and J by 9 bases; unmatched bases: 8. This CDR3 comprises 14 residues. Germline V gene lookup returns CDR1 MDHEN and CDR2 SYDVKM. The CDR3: CASRTAGGPSEQFF. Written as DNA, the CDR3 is TGTGCCAGCAGGACAGCGGGAGGGCCGTCTGAGCAGTTCTTC.

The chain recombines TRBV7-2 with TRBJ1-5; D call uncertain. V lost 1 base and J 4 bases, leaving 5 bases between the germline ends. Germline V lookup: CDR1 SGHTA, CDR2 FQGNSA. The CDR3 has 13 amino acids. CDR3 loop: CTSSLESNQPQHF. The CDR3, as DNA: TGTACCAGCAGCTTAGAGAGTAATCAGCCCCAGCATTTT.

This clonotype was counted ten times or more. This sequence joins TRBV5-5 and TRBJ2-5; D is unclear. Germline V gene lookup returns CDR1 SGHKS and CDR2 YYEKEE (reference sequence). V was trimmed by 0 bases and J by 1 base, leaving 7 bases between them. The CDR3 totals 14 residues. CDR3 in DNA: TGTGCCAGCAGCTTGGGGTCGGTCCAAGAGACCCAGTACTTC. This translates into CASSLGSVQETQYF.

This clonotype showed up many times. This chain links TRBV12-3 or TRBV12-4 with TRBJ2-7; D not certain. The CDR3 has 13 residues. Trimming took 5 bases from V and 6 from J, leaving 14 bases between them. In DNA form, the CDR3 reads TGTGCCAGCAGTCCAGTCAGTCCCGGCGAGCAGTACTTC. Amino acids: CASSPVSPGEQYF.

The CDR3 here is CASSIGDYEQYF. In DNA, the CDR3 is TGTGCCAGCAGTATTGGGGACTACGAGCAGTACTTC. The chain has TRBV6-2 or TRBV6-3 and TRBJ2-7, with no clear D. V was cut by 5 bases and J by 3 bases, with 8 bases left in between. Germline V gene data show CDR1 as MNHEY and CDR2 as SVGEGT. This CDR3 contains 12 residues.

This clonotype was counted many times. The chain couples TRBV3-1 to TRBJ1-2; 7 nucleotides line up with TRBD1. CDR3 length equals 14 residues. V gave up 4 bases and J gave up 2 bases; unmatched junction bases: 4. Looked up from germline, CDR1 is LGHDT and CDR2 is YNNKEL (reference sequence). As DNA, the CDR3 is TGTGCCAGCAGCCGGGACAGTAAAAACTATGGCTACACCTTC. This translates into CASSRDSKNYGYTF. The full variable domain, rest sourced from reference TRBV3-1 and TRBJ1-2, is DTAVSQTPKYLVTQMGNDKSIKCEQNLGHDTMYWYKQDSKKFLKIMFSYNNKELIINETVPNRFSPKSPDKAHLNLHINSLELGDSAVYFCASSRDSKNYGYTFGSGTRLTVV.

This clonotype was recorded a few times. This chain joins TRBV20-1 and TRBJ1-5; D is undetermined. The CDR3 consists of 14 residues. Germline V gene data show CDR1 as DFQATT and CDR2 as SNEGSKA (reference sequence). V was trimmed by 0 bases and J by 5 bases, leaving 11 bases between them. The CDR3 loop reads CSARDVARHQPQHF. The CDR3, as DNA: TGCAGTGCTAGAGATGTGGCCCGGCATCAGCCCCAGCATTTT.

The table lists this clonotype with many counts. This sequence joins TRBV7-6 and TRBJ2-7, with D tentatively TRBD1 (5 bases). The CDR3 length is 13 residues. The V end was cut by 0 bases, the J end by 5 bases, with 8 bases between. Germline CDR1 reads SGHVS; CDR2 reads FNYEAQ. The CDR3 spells CASSLARQNEQYF. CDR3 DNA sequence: TGTGCCAGCAGCTTAGCGCGACAGAACGAGCAGTACTTC.

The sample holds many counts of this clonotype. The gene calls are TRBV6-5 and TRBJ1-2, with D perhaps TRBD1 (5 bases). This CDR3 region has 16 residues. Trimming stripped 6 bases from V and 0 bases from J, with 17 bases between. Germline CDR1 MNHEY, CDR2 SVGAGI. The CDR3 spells CASSSSPQGANYGYTF. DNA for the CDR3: TGTGCCAGCAGCTCCTCTCCCCAGGGAGCTAACTATGGCTACACCTTC.

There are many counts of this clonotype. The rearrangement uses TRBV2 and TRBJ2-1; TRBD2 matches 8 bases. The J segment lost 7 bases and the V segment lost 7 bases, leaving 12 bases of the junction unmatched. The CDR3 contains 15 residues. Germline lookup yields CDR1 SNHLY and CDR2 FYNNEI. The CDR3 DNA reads TGTGCCAGCACCAGAGCGTCAAGCGGGAGTAATGAGCAGTTCTTC. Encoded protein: CASTRASSGSNEQFF.

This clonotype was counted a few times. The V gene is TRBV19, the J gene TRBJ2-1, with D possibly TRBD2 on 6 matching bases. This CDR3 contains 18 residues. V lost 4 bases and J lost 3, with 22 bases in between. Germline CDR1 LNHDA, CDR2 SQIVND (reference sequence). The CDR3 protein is CASSSPNGRSRVYNEQFF. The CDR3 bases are TGTGCCAGTAGTAGCCCGAACGGGAGAAGCAGGGTCTACAATGAGCAGTTCTTC.

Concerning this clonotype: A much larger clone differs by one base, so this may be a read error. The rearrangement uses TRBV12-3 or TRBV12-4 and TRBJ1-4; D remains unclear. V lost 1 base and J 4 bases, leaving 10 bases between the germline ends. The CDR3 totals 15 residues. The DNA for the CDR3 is TGTGCCAGCAGTTTAGAAGTCCCCGGTAATGAAAAACTGTTTTTT. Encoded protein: CASSLEVPGNEKLFF.

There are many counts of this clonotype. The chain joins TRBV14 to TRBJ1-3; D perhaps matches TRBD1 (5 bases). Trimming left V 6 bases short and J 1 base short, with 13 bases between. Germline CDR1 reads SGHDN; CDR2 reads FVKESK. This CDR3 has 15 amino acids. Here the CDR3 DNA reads TGTGCCAGCAGTGCCGGGACCCGGTCTGGAAACACCATATATTTT. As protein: CASSAGTRSGNTIYF.